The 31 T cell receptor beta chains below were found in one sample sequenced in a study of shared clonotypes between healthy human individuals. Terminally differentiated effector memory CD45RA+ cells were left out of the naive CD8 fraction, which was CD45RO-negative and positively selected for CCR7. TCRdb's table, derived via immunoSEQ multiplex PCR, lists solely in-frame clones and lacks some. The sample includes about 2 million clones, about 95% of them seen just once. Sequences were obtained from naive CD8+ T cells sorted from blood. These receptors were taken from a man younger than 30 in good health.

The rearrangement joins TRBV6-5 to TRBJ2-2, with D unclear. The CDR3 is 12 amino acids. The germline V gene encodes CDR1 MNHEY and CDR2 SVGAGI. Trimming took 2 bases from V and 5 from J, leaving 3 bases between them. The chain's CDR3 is CASSYTTGELFF. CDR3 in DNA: TGTGCCAGCAGTTACACAACCGGGGAGCTGTTTTTT.

The chain's CDR3 is CASSLTQFDTGELFF. The CDR3 coding sequence is TGTGCCAGCAGCTTGACACAATTCGACACCGGGGAGCTGTTTTTT. The chain couples TRBV5-6 to TRBJ2-2; no clear D gene. The CDR3 sequence is 15 residues long. The germline V and J ends were trimmed by 1 base and 3 bases, with 10 bases remaining between them. The germline V gene has CDR1 SGHDT and CDR2 YYEEEE.

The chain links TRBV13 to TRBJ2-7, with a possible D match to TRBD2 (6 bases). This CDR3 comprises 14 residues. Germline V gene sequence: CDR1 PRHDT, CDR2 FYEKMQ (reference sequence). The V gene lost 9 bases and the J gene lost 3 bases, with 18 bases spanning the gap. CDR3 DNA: TGTGCCAGTCGAGGACTCGACGGGGGCTACGAGCAGTACTTC. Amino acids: CASRGLDGGYEQYF.

The CDR3, as DNA: TGTGCCAGCAGCCAAATAGACCAGGGGGAGACAGATACGCAGTATTTT. The encoded protein is CASSQIDQGETDTQYF. V gene TRBV4-2 combines with J gene TRBJ2-3, with 7 bases aligning to TRBD1. CDR3 length equals 16 residues. Germline V gene sequence: CDR1 LGHNA, CDR2 YNFKEQ. Germline trimming cut 2 bases from V and 3 bases from J; bases unmatched to any gene: 8.

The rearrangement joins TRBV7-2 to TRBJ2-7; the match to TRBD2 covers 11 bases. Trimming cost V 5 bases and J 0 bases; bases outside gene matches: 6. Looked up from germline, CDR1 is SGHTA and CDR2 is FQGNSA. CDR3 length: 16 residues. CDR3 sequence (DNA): TGTGCCAGCAGCGTCACCGGGACTAGCGGCTCCTACGAGCAGTACTTC. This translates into CASSVTGTSGSYEQYF.

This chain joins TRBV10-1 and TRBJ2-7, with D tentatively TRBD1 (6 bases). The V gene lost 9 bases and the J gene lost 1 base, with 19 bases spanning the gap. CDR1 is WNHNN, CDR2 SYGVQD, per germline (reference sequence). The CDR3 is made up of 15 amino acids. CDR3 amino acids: CARTLNRDISYEQYF. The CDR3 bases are TGCGCCAGAACCCTGAACCGGGACATATCCTACGAGCAGTACTTC.

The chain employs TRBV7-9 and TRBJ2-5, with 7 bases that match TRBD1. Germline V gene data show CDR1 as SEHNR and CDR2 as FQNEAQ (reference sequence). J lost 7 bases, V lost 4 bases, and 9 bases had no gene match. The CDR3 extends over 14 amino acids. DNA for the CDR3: TGTGCCAGCAGCTCCCGGACAGGAGGAGTGACCCAGTACTTC. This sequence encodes CASSSRTGGVTQYF.

DNA of the CDR3: TGTGCCAGTAGGGACAGGTCTAACTATGGCTACACCTTC. This sequence encodes CASRDRSNYGYTF. The chain is built from TRBV19 and TRBJ1-2; 7 positions agree with TRBD1. The CDR3 length is 13 residues. V dropped 6 bases and J dropped 0; count of bases not matched to a gene: 1. Germline V lookup: CDR1 LNHDA, CDR2 SQIVND (reference sequence).

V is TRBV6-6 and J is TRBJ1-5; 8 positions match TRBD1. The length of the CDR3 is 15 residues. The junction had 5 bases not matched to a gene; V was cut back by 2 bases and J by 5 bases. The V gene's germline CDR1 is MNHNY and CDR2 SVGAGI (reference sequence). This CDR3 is CASSYPGQGDQPQHF. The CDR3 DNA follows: TGTGCCAGCAGTTACCCCGGACAGGGCGATCAGCCCCAGCATTTT.

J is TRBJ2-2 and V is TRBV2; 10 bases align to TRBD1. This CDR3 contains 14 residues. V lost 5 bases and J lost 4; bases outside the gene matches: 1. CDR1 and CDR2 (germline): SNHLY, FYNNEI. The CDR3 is CASSWTGGTGELFF. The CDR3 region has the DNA TGTGCCAGCAGTTGGACAGGGGGCACCGGGGAGCTGTTTTTT.

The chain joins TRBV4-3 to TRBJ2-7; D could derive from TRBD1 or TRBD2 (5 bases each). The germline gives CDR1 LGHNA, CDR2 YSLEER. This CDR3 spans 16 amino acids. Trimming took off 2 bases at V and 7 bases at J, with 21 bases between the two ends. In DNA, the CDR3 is TGCGCCAGCAGCCAACTCACCGGGACCGGGATAGTTGAGCAGTACTTC. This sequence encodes CASSQLTGTGIVEQYF.

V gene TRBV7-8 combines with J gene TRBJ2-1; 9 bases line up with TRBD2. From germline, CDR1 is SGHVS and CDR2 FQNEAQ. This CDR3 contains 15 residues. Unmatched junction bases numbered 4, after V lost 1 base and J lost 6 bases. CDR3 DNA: TGTGCCAGCAGCTTAGGTGGCGGGAGGGTCAATGAGCAGTTCTTC. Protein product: CASSLGGGRVNEQFF.

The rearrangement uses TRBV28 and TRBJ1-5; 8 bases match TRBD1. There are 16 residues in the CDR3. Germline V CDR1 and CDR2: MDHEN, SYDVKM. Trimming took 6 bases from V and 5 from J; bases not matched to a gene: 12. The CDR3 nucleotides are TGTGCCAGCAGGGGACAGGAATGGATGGACGATCAGCCCCAGCATTTT. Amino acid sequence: CASRGQEWMDDQPQHF.

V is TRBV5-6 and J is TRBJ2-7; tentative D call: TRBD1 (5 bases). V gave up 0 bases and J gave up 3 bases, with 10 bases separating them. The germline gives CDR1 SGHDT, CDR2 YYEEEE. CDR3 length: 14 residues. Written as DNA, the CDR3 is TGTGCCAGCAGCTTGGTGGACAAGAACTACGAGCAGTACTTC. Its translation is CASSLVDKNYEQYF.

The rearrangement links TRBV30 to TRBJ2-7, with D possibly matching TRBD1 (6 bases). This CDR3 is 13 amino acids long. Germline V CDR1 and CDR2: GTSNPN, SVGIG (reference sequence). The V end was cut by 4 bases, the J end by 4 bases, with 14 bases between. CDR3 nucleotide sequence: TGTGCCTGGATGGACAGATTCTCTTACGAGCAGTACTTC. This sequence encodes CAWMDRFSYEQYF.

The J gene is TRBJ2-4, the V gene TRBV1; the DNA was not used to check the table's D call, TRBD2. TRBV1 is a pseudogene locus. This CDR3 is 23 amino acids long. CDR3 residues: CTSSHARDIRKSSPVEAKNIQYF. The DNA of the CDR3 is TGCACCAGCAGCCACGCCCGGGATATTAGGAAAAGTTCCCCCGTGGAAGCCAAAAACATTCAGTACTTC.

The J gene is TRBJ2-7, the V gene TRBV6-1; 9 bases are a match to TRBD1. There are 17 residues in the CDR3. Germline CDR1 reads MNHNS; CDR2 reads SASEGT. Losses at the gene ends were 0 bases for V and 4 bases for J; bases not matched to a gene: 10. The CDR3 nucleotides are TGTGCCAGCAGTGAAGCGGCGTGGGACAGGGTCCTATACGAGCAGTACTTC. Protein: CASSEAAWDRVLYEQYF.

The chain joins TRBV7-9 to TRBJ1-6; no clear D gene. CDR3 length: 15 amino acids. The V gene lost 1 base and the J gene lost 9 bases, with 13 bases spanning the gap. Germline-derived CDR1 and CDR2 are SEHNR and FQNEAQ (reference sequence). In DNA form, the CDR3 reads TGTGCCAGCAGCTTAGAGACCCAAGGCCTTTCACCCCTCCACTTT. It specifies CASSLETQGLSPLHF.

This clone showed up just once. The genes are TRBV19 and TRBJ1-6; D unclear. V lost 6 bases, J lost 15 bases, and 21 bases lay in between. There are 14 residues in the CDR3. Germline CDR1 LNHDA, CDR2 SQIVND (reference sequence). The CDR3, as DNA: TGTGCCAGTAGCGTTCTACAGAGCCCTCCTATCCTCCACTTT. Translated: CASSVLQSPPILHF.

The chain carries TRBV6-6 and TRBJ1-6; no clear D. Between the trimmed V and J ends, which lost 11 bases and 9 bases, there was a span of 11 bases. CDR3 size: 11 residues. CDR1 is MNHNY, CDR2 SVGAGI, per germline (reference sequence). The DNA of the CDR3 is TGTGCCGGAGGAGAACCTTCACCCCTCCACTTT. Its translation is CAGGEPSPLHF.

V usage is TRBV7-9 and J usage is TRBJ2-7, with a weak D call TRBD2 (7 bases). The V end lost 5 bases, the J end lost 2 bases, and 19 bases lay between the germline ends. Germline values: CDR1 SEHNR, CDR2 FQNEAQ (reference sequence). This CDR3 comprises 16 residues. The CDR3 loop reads CASSPEGGGRAYEQYF. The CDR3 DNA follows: TGTGCCAGCAGCCCTGAGGGAGGGGGGCGTGCCTACGAGCAGTACTTC. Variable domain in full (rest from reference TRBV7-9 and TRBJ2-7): DTGVSQNPRHKITKRGQNVTFRCDPISEHNRLYWYRQTLGQGPEFLTYFQNEAQLEKSRLLSDRFSAERPKGSFSTLEIQRTEQGDSAMYLCASSPEGGGRAYEQYFGPGTRLTVT.

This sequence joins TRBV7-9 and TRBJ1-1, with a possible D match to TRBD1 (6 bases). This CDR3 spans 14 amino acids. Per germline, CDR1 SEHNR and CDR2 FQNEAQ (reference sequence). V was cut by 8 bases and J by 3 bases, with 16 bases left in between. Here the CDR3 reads CASVPEGGDTEAFF. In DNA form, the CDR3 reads TGTGCCAGCGTGCCGGAGGGGGGCGACACTGAAGCTTTCTTT.

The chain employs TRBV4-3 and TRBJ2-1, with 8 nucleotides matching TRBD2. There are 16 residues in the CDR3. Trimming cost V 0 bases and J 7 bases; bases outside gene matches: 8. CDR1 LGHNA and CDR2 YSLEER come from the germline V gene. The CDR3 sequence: CASSQDPGGPRNEQFF. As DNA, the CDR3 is TGCGCCAGCAGCCAAGACCCGGGAGGGCCTAGGAATGAGCAGTTCTTC.

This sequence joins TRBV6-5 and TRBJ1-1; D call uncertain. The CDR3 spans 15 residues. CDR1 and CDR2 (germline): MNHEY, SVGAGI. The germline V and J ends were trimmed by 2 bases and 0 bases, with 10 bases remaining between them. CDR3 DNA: TGTGCCAGCAGTTACGGAGGAGCCCTGAACACTGAAGCTTTCTTT. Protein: CASSYGGALNTEAFF.

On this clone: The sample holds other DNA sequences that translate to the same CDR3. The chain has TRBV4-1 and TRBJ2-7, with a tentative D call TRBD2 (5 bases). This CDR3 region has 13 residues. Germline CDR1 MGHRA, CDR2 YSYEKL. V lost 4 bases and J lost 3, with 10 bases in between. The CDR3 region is CASSPGLGYEQYF. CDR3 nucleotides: TGCGCCAGCAGCCCGGGGTTAGGCTACGAGCAGTACTTC.

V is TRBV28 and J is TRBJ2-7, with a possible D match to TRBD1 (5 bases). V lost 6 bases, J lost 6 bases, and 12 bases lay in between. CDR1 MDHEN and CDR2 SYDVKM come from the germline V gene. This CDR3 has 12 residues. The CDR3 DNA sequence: TGTGCCAGCAGGATTGCTAGGGGCGAGCAGTACTTC. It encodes CASRIARGEQYF.

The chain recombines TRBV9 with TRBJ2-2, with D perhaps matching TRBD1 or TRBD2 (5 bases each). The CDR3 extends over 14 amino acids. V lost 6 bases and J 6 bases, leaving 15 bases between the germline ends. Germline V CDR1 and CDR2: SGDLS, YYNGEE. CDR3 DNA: TGTGCCAGCAATACCGGGACCCGTCCCGGGGAGCTGTTTTTT. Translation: CASNTGTRPGELFF.

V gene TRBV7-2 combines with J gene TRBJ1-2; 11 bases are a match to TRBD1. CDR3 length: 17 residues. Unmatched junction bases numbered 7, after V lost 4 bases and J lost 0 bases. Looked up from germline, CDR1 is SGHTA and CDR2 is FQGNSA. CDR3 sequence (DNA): TGTGCCAGCAGCTCCCGGACAGGGGGCTTATCTAACTATGGCTACACCTTC. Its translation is CASSSRTGGLSNYGYTF.

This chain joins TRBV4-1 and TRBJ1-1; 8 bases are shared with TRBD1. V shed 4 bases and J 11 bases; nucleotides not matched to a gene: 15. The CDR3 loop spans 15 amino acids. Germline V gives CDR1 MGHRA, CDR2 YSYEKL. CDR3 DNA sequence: TGCGCCAGCAGCCTGAAGGACAGGGAGTTCCATCAGGCTTTCTTT. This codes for CASSLKDREFHQAFF.

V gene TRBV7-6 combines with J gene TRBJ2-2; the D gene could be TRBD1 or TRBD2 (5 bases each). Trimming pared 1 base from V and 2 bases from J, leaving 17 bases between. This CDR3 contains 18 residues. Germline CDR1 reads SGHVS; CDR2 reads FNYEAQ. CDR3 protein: CASSLGGMGPLNTGELFF. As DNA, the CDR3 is TGTGCCAGCAGCTTAGGGGGGATGGGACCCCTAAACACCGGGGAGCTGTTTTTT.

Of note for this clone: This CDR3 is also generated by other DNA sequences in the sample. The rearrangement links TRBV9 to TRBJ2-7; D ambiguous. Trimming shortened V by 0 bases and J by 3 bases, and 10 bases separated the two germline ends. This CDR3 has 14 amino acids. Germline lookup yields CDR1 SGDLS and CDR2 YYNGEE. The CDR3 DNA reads TGTGCCAGCAGCGTAGCCGGAATAGGCTACGAGCAGTACTTC. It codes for CASSVAGIGYEQYF.